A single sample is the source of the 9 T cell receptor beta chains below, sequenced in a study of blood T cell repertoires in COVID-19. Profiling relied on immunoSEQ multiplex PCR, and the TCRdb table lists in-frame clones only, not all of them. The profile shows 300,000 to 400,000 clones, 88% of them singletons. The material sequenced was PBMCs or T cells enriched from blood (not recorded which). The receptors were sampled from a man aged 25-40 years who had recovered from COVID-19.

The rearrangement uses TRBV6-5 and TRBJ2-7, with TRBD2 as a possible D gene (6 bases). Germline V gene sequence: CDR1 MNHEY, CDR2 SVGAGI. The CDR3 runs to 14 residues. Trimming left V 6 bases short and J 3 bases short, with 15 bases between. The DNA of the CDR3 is TGTGCCAGCAGCCACCGGGAGAATAACTACGAGCAGTACTTC. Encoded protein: CASSHRENNYEQYF.

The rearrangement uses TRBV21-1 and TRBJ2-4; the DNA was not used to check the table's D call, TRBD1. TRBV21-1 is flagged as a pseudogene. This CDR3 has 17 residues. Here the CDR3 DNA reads TGTGCCAGCAGCAAAGACTACGACAGGGAAGGCAAAAACATTCAGTACTTC. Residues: CASSKDYDREGKNIQYF.

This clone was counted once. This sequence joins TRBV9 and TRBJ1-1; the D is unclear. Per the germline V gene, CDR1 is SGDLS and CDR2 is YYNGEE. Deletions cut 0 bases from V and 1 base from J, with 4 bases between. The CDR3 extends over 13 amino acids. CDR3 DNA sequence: TGTGCCAGCAGCGTAGTGGCGAACACTGAAGCTTTCTTT. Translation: CASSVVANTEAFF.

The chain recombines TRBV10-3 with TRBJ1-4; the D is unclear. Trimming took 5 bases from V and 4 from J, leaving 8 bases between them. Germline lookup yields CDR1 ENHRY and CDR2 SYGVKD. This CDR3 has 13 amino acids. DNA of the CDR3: TGTGCCATCAGTCGAGAAGTTAATGAAAAACTGTTTTTT. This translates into CAISREVNEKLFF.

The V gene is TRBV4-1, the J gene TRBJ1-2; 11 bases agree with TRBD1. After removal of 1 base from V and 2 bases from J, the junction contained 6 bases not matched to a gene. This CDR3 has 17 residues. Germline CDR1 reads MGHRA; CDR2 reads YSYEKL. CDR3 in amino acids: CASSQGWTGGINYGYTF. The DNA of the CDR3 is TGCGCCAGCAGCCAAGGATGGACAGGGGGCATCAACTATGGCTACACCTTC.

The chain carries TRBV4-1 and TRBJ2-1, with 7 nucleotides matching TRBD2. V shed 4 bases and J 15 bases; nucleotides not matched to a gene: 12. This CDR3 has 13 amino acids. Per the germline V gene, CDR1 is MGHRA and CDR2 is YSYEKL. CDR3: CASSRSNSGVWFF. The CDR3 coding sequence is TGCGCCAGCAGCCGAAGTAACAGCGGGGTATGGTTCTTC.

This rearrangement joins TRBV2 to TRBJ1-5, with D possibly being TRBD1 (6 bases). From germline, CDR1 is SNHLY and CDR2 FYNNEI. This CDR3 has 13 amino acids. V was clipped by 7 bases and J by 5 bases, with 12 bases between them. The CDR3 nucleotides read TGTGCCAGCACCCCAGGGGCGGATCAGCCCCAGCATTTT. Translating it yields CASTPGADQPQHF.

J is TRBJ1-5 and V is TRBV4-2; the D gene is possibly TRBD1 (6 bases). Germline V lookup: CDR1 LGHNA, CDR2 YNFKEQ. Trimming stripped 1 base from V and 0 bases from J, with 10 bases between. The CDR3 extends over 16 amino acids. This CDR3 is CASSQVNRDSNQPQHF. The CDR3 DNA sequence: TGTGCCAGCAGCCAAGTAAACAGGGATAGCAATCAGCCCCAGCATTTT.

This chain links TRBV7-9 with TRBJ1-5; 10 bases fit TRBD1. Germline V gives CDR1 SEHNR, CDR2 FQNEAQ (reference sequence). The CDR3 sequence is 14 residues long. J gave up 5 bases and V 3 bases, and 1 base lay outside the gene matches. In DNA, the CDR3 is TGTGCCAGCAGCTTCGGGACAGGGGATCAGCCCCAGCATTTT. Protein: CASSFGTGDQPQHF. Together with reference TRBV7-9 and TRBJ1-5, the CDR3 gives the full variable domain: DTGVSQNPRHKITKRGQNVTFRCDPISEHNRLYWYRQTLGQGPEFLTYFQNEAQLEKSRLLSDRFSAERPKGSFSTLEIQRTEQGDSAMYLCASSFGTGDQPQHFGDGTRLSIL.